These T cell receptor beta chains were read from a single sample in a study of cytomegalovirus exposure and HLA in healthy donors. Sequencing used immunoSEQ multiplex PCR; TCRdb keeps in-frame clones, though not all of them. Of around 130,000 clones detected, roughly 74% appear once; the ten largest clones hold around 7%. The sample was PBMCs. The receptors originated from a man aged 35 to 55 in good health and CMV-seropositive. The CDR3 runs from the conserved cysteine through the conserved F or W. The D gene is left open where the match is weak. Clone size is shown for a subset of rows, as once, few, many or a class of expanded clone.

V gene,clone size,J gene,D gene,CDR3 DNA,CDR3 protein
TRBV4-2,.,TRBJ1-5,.,TGTGCCAGCAGCCAAGAACAGGGTACTCAGCCCCAGCATTTT,CASSQEQGTQPQHF
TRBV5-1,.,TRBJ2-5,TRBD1,TGCGCCAGCAGCGCCGAGGGGGCCGGGACCCAGTACTTC,CASSAEGAGTQYF
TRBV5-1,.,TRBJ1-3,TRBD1,TGCGCCAGCAGCTTGGCGGACAGGAGCTCTGGAAACACCATATATTTT,CASSLADRSSGNTIYF
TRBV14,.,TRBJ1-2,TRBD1,TGTGCCAGCAGCCACGGGACAGGGAAGCTCCCTGACTATGGCTACACCTTC,CASSHGTGKLPDYGYTF
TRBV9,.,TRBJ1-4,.,TGTGCCAGCAGCGCTGGGACTCAAGCAACTAATGAAAAACTGTTTTTT,CASSAGTQATNEKLFF
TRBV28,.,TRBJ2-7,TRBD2,TGTGCCAGCAGACCACCCGGACTAGCCAGAGGGGAGCAGTACTTC,CASRPPGLARGEQYF
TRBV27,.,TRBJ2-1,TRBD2,TGTGCCAGCAGTTTAGGGCGACTGGCTAGCGGGAGGGCCGTGGATGAGCAGTTCTTC,CASSLGRLASGRAVDEQFF
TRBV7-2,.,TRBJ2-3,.,TGTGCCAGCAGCATTAGACCCGGGACACCTACAGATACGCAGTATTTT,CASSIRPGTPTDTQYF
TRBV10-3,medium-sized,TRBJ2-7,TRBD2,TGTGCCATATCGCTAGCGGGGCTTACCTACGAGCAGTACTTC,CAISLAGLTYEQYF
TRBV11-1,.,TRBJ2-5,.,TGTGCCAGTAAGGCCCGGGAAATTAAAGAGACCCAGTACTTC,CASKAREIKETQYF
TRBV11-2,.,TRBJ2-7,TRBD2,TGTGCCAGCAGCCGACTAGCGGGAGGGACCTACGAGCAGTACTTC,CASSRLAGGTYEQYF
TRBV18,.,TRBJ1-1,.,TGTGCCAGCTCACCGATTAAAACTCCGAACACTGAAGCTTTCTTT,CASSPIKTPNTEAFF
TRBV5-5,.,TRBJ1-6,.,TGTGCCAGCAGCTCACTTTGGAGGTCTTCGTATAATTCACCCCTCCACTTT,CASSSLWRSSYNSPLHF
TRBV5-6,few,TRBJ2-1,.,TGTGCCAGCACCCCTGGGCTGCCCCGCTCCTACAATGAGCAGTTCTTC,CASTPGLPRSYNEQFF
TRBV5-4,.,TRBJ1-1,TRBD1,TGTGCCAGCAGCTCGACAGGGGGCGCAAGTTATACTGAAGCTTTCTTT,CASSSTGGASYTEAFF
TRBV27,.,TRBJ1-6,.,TGTGCCAGCAGTACCAGACCCGGCGGGAATTCACCCCTCCACTTT,CASSTRPGGNSPLHF
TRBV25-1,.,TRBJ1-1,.,TGTGCCAGCAGTGAATCGTCCGGGGGGAACACTGAAGCTTTCTTT,CASSESSGGNTEAFF
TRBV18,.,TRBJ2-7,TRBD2,TGTGCCAGCTCACCACCAGCGGGGGGTACCTACGAGCAGTACTTC,CASSPPAGGTYEQYF
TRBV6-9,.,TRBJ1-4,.,TGTGGGGCATTTTCAGGATTCTTTGCAACTAATGAAAAACTGTTTTTT,CGAFSGFFATNEKLFF
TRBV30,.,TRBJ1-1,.,TGTGCCTGGTCACGCAGAGGGACTGAAGCTTTCTTT,CAWSRRGTEAFF
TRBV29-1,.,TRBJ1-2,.,TGCAGCGTGAATACCCCCAGCTATGGCTACACCTTC,CSVNTPSYGYTF
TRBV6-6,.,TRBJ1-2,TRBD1,TGTGCCAGCAGTTACTCAGTTATAGGGGGCAGTGGCTACACCTTC,CASSYSVIGGSGYTF
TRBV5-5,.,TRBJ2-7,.,TGTGCCAGCAGCTTGTACGATCGCCCCGGCGAGCAGTACTTC,CASSLYDRPGEQYF
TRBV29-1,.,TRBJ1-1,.,TGCAGCGTTGAACGTCGGGGAACTGAAGCTTTCTTT,CSVERRGTEAFF
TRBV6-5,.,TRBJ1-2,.,TGTGCCAGCAGTCCGGGAAATGGCTACACCTTC,CASSPGNGYTF